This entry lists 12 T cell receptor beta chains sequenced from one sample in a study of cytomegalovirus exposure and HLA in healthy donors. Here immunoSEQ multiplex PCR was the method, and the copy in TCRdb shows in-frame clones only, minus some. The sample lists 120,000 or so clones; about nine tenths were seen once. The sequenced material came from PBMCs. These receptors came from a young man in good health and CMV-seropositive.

For the CDR3, the DNA is TGTGCCAGCAGCTTAGGGGACAGGGATACTTCACCCCTCCACTTT. It yields the protein CASSLGDRDTSPLHF. V is TRBV7-9 and J is TRBJ1-6; 9 positions agree with TRBD1. This CDR3 region has 15 residues. The J segment lost 9 bases and the V segment lost 1 base, leaving 4 bases of the junction unmatched. Germline V gene data show CDR1 as SEHNR and CDR2 as FQNEAQ (reference sequence).

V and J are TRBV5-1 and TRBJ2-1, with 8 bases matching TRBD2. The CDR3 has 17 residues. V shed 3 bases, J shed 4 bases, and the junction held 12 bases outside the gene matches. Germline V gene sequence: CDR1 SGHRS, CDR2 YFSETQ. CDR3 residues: CASSSKGGGGGYNEQFF. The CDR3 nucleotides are TGCGCCAGCAGCTCTAAGGGAGGTGGCGGGGGGTACAATGAGCAGTTCTTC. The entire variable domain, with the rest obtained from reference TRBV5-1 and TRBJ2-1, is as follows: KAGVTQTPRYLIKTRGQQVTLSCSPISGHRSVSWYQQTPGQGLQFLFEYFSETQRNKGNFPGRFSGRQFSNSRSEMNVSTLELGDSALYLCASSSKGGGGGYNEQFFGPGTRLTVL.

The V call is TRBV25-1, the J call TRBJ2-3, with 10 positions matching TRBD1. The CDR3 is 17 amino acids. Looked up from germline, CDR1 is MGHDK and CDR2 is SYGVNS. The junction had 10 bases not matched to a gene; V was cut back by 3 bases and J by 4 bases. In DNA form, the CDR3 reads TGTGCCAGCAGTGACCGACAGGGGGCATTTGGGGCAGATACGCAGTATTTT. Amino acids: CASSDRQGAFGADTQYF.

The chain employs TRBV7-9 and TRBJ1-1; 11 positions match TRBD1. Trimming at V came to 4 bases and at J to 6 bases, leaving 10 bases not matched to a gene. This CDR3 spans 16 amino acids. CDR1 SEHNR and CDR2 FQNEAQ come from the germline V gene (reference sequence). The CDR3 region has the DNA TGTGCCAGCAGCTCCCAAGTTGGACAGGGGGCGGCTGAAGCTTTCTTT. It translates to CASSSQVGQGAAEAFF.

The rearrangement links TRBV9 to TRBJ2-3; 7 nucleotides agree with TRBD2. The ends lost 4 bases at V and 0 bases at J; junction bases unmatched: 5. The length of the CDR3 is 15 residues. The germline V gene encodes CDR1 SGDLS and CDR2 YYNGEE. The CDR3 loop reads CASSPGGSSTDTQYF. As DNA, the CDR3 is TGTGCCAGCAGCCCCGGGGGGTCAAGCACAGATACGCAGTATTTT.

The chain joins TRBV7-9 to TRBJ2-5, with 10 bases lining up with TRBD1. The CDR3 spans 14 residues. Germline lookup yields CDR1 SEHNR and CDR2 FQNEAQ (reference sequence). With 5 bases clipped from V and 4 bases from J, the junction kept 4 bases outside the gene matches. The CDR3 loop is CASSLRTGGETQYF. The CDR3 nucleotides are TGTGCCAGCAGCCTTCGGACAGGGGGAGAGACCCAGTACTTC.

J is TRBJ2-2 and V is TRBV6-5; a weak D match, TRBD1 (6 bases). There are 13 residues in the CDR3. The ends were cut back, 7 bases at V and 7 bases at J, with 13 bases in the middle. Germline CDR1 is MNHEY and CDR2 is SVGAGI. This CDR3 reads CASTPGRGGELFF. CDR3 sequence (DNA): TGTGCCAGCACCCCTGGCAGGGGCGGGGAGCTGTTTTTT.

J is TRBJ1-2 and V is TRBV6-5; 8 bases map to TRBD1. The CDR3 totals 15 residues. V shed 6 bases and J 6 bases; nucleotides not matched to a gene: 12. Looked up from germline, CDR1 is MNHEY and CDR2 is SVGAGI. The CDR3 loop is CASSSTGQGSDGYTF. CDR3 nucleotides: TGTGCCAGCAGCTCTACCGGACAGGGATCGGATGGCTACACCTTC.

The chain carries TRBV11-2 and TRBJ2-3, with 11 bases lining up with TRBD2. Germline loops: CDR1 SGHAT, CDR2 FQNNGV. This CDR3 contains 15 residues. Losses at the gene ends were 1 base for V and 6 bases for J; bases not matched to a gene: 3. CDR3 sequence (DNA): TGTGCCAGCAGCTTAGGGGGACTAGCGGTGGATACGCAGTATTTT. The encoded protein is CASSLGGLAVDTQYF.

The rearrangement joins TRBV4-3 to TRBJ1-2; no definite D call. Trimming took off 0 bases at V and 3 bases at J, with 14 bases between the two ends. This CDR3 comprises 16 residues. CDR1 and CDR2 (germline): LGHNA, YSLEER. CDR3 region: CASSQEERGGDYGYTF. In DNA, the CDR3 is TGCGCCAGCAGCCAAGAGGAACGGGGAGGTGACTATGGCTACACCTTC.

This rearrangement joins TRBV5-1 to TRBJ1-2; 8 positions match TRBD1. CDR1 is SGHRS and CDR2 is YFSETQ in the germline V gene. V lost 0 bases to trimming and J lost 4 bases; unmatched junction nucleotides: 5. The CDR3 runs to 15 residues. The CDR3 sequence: CASSLGQGAVYGYTF. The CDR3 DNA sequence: TGCGCCAGCAGCTTGGGTCAGGGGGCGGTCTATGGCTACACCTTC.

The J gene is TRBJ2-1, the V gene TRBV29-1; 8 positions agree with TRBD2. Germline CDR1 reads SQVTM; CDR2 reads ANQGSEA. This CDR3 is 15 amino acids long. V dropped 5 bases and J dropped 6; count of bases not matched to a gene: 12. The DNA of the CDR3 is TGCAGCGTTCAACCTGGACTAGCTGGAGGCAATGAGCAGTTCTTC. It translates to CSVQPGLAGGNEQFF.